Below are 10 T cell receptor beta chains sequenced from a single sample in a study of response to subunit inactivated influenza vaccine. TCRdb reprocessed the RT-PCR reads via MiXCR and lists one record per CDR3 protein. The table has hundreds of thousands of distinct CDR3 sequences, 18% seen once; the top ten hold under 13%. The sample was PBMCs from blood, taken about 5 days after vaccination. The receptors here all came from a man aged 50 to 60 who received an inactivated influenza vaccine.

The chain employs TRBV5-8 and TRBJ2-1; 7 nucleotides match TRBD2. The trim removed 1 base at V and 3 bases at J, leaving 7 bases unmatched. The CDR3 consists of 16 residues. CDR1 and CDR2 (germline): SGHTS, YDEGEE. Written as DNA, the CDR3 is TGTGCCAGCAGCTTGTACAGCGGGGTAGTCTACAATGAGCAGTTCTTC. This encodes CASSLYSGVVYNEQFF. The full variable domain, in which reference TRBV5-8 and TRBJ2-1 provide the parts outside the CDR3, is EAGVTQSPTHLIKTRGQQATLRCSPISGHTSVYWYQQALGLGLQFLLWYDEGEERNRGNFPPRFSGRQFPNYSSELNVNALELEDSALYLCASSLYSGVVYNEQFFGPGTRLTVL.

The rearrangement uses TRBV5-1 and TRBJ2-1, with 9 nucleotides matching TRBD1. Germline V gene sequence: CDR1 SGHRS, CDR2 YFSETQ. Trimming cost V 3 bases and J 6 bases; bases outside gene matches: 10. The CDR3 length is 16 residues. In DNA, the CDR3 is TGCGCCAGCAGCTCGGAGGGACAGGGTTTCAGCAATGAGCAGTTCTTC. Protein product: CASSSEGQGFSNEQFF.

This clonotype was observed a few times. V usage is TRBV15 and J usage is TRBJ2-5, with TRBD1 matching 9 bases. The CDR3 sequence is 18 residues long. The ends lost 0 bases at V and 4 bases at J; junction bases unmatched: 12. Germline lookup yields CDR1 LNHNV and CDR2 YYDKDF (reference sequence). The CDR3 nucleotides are TGTGCCACCAGCAGAGATCCCCAAGTCCCGGGACAGGGAGAGACCCAGTACTTC. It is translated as CATSRDPQVPGQGETQYF.

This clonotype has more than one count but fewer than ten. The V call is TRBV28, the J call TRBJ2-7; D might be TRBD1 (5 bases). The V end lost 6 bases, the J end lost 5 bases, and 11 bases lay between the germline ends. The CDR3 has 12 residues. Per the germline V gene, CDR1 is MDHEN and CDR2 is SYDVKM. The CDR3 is CASSYRINEQYF. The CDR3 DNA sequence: TGTGCCAGCAGCTACAGGATAAACGAGCAGTACTTC.

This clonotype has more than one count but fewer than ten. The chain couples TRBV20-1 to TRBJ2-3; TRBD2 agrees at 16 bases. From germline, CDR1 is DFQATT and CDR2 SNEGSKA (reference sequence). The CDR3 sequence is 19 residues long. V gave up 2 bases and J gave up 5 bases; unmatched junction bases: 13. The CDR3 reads CSARRPGGTSGRARDTQYF. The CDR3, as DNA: TGCAGTGCTAGACGGCCCGGTGGGACTAGCGGGAGGGCCCGAGATACGCAGTATTTT.

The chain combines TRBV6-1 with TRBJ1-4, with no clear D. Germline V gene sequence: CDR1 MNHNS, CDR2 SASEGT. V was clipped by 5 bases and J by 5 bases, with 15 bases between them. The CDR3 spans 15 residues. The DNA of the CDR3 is TGTGCCAGCAGTACCCCAGGAGTAACGAATGAAAAACTGTTTTTT. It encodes CASSTPGVTNEKLFF.

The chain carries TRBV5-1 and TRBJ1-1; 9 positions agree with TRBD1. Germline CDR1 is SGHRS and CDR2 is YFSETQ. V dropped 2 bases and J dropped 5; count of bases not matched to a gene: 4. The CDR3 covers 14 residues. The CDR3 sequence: CASSLQDRGTEAFF. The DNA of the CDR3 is TGCGCCAGCAGCTTACAGGACAGGGGAACTGAAGCTTTCTTT. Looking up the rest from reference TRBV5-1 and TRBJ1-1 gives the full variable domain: KAGVTQTPRYLIKTRGQQVTLSCSPISGHRSVSWYQQTPGQGLQFLFEYFSETQRNKGNFPGRFSGRQFSNSRSEMNVSTLELGDSALYLCASSLQDRGTEAFFGQGTRLTVV.

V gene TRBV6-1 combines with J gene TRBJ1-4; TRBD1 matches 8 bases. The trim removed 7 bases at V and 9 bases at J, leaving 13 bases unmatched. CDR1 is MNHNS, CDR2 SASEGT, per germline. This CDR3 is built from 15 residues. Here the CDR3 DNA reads TGTGCCAGCACCCCAATTCCGACAGGGGTCAAAAAACTGTTTTTT. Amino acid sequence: CASTPIPTGVKKLFF.

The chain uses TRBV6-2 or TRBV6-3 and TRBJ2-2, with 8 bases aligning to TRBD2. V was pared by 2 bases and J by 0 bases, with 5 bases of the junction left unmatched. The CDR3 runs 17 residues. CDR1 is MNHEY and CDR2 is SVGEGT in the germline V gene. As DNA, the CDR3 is TGTGCCAGCAGTTACCCTGCCGGGGGGGCGAACACCGGGGAGCTGTTTTTT. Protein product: CASSYPAGGANTGELFF.

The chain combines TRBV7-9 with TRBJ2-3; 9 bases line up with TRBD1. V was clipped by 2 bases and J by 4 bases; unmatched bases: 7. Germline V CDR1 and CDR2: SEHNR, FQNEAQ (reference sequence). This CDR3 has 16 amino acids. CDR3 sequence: CASSLFRDRDPDTQYF. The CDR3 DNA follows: TGTGCCAGCAGCTTATTCCGGGACAGGGACCCAGATACGCAGTATTTT.